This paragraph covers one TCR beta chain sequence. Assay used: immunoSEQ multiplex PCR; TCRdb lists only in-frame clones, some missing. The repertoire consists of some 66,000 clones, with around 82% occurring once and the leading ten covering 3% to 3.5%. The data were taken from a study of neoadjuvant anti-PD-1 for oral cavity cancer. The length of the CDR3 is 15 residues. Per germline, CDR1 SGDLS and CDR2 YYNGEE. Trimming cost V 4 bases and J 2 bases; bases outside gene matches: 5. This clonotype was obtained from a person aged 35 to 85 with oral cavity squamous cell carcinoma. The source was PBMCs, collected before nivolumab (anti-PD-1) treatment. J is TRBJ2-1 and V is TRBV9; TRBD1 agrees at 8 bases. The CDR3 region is CASSTTGGTYNEQFF. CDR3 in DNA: TGTGCCAGCAGCACCACAGGGGGGACCTACAATGAGCAGTTCTTC. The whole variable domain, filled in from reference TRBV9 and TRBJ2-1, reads DSGVTQTPKHLITATGQRVTLRCSPRSGDLSVYWYQQSLDQGLQFLIQYYNGEERAKGNILERFSAQQFPDLHSELNLSSLELGDSALYFCASSTTGGTYNEQFFGPGTRLTVL.